The 6 T cell receptor beta chains presented below share a single source sample, sequenced in a study of T cells in Graves' hyperthyroidism and ophthalmopathy. Amplified TCR beta CDR3 regions derived from RNA transcripts. TCR CDR3 underwent first-round RT-PCR with the HTBI primer set. MiXCR, run by TCRdb on the multiplex PCR reads, gives a single entry per CDR3 protein. The sample lists 250,000 to 300,000 distinct CDR3 sequences, roughly 15% occurring once. Source material: blood. These receptors came from a woman between 35 and 50 years old with Graves' hyperthyroidism that later progressed to Graves' ophthalmopathy.

This clonotype appeared many times. The chain recombines TRBV6-5 with TRBJ2-5; D possibly corresponds to TRBD1 (6 bases). Trimming removed 0 bases from V and 3 bases from J, with 8 bases in between. Germline V CDR1 and CDR2: MNHEY, SVGAGI. The CDR3 contains 14 residues. In DNA, the CDR3 is TGTGCCAGCAGTTACTCGGACAGAGAAGAGACCCAGTACTTC. Translation gives CASSYSDREETQYF.

This clonotype was seen at least ten times. The chain has TRBV20-1 and TRBJ2-7, with 8 nucleotides matching TRBD2. V shed 0 bases, J shed 4 bases, and the junction held 11 bases outside the gene matches. This CDR3 region has 16 residues. Germline V gives CDR1 DFQATT, CDR2 SNEGSKA (reference sequence). The CDR3, as DNA: TGCAGTGCTAGAGATTACCCCGGGACTAGTTCTTACGAGCAGTACTTC. As protein: CSARDYPGTSSYEQYF.

This clonotype was detected only a few times. A read error may account for a junction end that differs from germline. V gene TRBV7-7 combines with J gene TRBJ2-5; TRBD2 matches at 8 bases. CDR3 length equals 16 residues. Germline CDR1 is SSHAT and CDR2 is FNYEAQ (reference sequence). In DNA form, the CDR3 reads TGTGCTAGCAGCTTAGCGGATAGCGGGATTGGAGAGACCCAGTACTTC. This codes for CASSLADSGIGETQYF.

The chain employs TRBV19 and TRBJ1-6, with no clear D. Trimming took off 2 bases at V and 5 bases at J, with 7 bases between the two ends. This CDR3 has 14 amino acids. The germline gives CDR1 LNHDA, CDR2 SQIVND (reference sequence). CDR3 nucleotides: TGTGCCAGTAGTATATGGCAGAATAATTCACCCCTCCACTTT. Its protein product is CASSIWQNNSPLHF.

This clonotype occurred many times. The chain carries TRBV7-8 and TRBJ2-5; no definite D call. Germline CDR1 SGHVS, CDR2 FQNEAQ. The CDR3 spans 13 residues. Between the trimmed V and J ends, which lost 5 bases and 5 bases, there was a span of 12 bases. For the CDR3, the DNA is TGTGCCAGCAGCCCCCCGGCCTCGGAGACCCAGTACTTC. Translation: CASSPPASETQYF.

This clonotype was observed a handful of times. This may be a read error, as it is one base from a much larger clone. V and J are TRBV5-1 and TRBJ1-4; 7 positions match TRBD1. Germline CDR1 SGHRS, CDR2 YFSETQ. The CDR3 sequence is 17 residues long. The DNA of the CDR3 is TGCGCCAGCAGCTGGAGGCGGACAGGTGCAACTAGTGAAAAACTGTTTTTT. It is translated as CASSWRRTGATSEKLFF.